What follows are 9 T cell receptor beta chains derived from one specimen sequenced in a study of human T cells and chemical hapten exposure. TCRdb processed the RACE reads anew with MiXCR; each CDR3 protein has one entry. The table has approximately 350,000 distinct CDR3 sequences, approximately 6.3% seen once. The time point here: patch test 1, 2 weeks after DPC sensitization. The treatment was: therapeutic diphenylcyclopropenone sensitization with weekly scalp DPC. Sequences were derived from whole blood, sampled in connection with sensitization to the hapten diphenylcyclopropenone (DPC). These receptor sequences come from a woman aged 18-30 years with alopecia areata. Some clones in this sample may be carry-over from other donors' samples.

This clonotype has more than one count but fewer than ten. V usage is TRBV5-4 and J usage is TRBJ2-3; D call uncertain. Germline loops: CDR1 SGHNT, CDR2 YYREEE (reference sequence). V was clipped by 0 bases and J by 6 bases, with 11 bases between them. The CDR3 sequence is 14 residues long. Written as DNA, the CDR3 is TGTGCCAGCAGCTTGGGGCGCCCGCAGGATACGCAGTATTTT. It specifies CASSLGRPQDTQYF.

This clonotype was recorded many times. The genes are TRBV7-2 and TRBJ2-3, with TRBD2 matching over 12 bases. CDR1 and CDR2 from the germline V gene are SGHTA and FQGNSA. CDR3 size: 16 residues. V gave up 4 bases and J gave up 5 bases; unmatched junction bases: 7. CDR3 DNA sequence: TGTGCCAGCAGCTGGATGACTAGCGGGGGAGGAGATACGCAGTATTTT. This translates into CASSWMTSGGGDTQYF.

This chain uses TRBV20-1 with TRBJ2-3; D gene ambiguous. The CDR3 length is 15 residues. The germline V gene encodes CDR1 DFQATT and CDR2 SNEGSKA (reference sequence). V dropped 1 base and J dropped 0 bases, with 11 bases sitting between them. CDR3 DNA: TGCAGTGCTAGAGGGTGGCAGATGAGCACAGATACGCAGTATTTT. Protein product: CSARGWQMSTDTQYF.

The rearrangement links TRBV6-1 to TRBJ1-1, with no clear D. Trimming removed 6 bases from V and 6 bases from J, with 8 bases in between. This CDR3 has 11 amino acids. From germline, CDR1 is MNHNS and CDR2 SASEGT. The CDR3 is CASSTRPEAFF. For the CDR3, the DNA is TGTGCCAGCAGCACCAGGCCTGAAGCTTTCTTT.

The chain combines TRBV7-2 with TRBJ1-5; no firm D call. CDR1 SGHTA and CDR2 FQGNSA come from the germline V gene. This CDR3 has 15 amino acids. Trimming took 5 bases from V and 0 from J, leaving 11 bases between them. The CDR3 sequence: CASSTTSNSNQPQHF. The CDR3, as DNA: TGTGCCAGCAGCACAACCTCGAATAGCAATCAGCCCCAGCATTTT.

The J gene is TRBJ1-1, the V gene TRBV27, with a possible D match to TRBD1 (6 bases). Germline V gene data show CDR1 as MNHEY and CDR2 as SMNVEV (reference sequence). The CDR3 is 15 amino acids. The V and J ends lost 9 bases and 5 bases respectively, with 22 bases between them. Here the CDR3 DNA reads TGTGCCAGTTTAGAGACAGGTGGGTCGGAAACTGAAGCTTTCTTT. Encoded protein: CASLETGGSETEAFF.

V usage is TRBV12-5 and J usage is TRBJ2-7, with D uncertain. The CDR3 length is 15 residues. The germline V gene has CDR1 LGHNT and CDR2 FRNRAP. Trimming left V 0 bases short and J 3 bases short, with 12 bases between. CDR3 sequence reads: CASGLVLGSYYEQYF. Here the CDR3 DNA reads TGTGCTAGTGGTTTGGTATTGGGATCGTACTACGAGCAGTACTTC.

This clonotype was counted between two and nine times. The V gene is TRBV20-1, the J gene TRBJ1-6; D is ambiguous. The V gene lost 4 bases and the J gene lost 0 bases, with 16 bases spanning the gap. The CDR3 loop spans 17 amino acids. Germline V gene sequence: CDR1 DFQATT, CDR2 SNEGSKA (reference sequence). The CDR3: CSATQTRQSSYNSPLHF. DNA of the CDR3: TGCAGTGCTACCCAGACTCGACAAAGCTCCTATAATTCACCCCTCCACTTT.

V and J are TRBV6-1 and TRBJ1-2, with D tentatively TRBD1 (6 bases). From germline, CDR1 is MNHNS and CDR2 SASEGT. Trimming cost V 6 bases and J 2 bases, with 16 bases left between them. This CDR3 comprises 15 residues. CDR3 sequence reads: CASSKGGEPNYGYTF. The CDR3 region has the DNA TGTGCCAGCAGCAAGGGGGGCGAACCGAACTATGGCTACACCTTC.